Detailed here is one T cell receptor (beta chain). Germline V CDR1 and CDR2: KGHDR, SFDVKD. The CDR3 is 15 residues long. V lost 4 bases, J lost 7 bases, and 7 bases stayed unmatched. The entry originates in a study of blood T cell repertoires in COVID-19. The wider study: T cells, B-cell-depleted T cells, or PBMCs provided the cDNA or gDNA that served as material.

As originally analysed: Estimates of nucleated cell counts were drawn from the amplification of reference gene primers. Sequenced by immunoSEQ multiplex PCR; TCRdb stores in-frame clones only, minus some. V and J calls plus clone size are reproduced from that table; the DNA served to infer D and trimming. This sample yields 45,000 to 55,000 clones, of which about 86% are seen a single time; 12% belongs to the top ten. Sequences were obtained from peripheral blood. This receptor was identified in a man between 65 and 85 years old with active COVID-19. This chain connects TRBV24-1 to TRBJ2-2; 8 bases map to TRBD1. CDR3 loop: CATSDTRTGNGELFF. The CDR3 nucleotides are TGTGCCACCAGTGACACCAGGACAGGGAACGGGGAGCTGTTTTTT.